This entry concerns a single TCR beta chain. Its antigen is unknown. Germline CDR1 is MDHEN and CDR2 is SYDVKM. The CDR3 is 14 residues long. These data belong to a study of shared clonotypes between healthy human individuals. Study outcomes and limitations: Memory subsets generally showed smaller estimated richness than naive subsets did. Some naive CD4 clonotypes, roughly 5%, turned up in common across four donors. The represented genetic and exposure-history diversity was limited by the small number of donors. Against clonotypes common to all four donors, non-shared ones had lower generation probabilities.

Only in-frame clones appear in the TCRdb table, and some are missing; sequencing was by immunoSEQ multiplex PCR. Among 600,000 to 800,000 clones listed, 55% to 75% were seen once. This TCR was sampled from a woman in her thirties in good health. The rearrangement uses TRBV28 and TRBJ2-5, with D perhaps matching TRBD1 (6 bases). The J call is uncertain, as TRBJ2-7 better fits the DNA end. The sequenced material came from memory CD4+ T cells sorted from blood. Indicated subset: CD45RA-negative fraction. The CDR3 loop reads CASSLYPGAYEQYF. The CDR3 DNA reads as TGTGCCAGCAGTTTATACCCAGGGGCCTACGAGCAGTACTTC.